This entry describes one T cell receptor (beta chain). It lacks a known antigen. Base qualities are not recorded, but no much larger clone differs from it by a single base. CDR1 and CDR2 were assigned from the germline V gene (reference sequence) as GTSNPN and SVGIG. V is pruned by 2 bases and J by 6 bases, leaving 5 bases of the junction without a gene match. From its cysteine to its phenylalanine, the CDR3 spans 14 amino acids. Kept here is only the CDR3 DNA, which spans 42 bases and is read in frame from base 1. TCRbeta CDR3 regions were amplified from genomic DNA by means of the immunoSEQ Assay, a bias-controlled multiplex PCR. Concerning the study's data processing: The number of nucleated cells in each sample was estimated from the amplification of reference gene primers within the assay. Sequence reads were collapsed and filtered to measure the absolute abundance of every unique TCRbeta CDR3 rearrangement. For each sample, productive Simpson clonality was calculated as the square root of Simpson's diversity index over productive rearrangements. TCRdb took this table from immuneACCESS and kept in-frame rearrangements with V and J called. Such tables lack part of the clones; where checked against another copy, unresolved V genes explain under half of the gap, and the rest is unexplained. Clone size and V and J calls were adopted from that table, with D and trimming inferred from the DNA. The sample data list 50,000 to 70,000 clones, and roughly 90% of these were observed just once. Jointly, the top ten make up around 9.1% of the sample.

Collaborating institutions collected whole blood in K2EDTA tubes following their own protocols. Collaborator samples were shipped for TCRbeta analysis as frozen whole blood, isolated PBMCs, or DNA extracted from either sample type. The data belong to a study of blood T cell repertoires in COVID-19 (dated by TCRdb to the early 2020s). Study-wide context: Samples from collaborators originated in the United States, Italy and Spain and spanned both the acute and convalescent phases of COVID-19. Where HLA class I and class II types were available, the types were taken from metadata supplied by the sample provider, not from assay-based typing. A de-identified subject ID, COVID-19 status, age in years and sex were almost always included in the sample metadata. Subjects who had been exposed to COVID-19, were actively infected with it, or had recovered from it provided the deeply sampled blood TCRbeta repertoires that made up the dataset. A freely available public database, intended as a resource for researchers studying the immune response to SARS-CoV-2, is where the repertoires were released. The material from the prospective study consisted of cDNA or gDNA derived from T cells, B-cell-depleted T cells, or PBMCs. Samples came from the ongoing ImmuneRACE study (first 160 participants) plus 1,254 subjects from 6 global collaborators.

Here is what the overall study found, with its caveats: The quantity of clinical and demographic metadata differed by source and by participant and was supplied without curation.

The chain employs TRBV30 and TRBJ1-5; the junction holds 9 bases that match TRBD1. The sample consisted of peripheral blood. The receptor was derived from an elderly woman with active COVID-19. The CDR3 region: CAWSMGQGTQPQHF. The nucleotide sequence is TGTGCCTGGAGTATGGGACAGGGCACTCAGCCCCAGCATTTT.